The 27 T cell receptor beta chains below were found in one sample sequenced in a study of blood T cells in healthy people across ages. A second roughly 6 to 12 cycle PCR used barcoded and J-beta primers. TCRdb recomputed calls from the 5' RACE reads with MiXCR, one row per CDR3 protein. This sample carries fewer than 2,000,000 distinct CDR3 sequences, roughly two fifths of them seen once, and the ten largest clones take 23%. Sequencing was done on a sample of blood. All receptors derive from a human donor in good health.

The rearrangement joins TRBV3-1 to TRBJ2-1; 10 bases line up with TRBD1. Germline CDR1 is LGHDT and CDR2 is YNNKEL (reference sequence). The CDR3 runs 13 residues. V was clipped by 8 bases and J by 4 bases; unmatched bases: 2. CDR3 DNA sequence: TGTGCCAGCCTGGACAGGGGGTACAATGAGCAGTTCTTC. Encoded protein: CASLDRGYNEQFF.

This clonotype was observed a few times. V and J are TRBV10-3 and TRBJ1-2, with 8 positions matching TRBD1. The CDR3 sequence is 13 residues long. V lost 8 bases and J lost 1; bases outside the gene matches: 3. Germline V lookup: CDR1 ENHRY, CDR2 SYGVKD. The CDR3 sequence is CAILGQDNYGYTF. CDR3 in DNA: TGTGCCATCTTGGGACAGGATAACTATGGCTACACCTTC.

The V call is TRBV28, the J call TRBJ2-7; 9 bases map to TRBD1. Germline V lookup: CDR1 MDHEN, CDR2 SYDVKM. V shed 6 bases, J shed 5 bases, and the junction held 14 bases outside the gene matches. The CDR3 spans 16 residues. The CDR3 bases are TGTGCCAGCAGCCGAGCCCCCGGGACAGGGTGGGACGAGCAGTACTTC. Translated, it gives CASSRAPGTGWDEQYF.

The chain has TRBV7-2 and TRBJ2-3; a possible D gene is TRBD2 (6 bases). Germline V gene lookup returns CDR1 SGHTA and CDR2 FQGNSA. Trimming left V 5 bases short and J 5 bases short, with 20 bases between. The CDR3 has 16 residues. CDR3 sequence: CASSNWGPGVGDTQYF. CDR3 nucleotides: TGTGCCAGCAGCAACTGGGGTCCGGGGGTAGGAGATACGCAGTATTTT.

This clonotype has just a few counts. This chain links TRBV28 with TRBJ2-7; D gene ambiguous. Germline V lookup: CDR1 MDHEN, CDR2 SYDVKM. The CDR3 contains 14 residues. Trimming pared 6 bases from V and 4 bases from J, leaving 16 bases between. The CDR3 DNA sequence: TGTGCCAGCAGAGAATCCGGGCTCCCTTACGAGCAGTACTTC. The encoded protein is CASRESGLPYEQYF. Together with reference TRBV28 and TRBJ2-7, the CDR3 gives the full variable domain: DVKVTQSSRYLVKRTGEKVFLECVQDMDHENMFWYRQDPGLGLRLIYFSYDVKMKEKGDIPEGYSVSREKKERFSLILESASTNQTSMYLCASRESGLPYEQYFGPGTRLTVT.

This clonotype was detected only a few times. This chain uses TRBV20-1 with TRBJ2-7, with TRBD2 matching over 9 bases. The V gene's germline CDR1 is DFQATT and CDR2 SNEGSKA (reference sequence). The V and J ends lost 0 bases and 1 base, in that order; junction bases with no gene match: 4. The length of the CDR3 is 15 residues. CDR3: CSARDLLAGSYEQYF. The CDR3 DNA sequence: TGCAGTGCTAGAGATTTGCTAGCGGGGTCCTACGAGCAGTACTTC.

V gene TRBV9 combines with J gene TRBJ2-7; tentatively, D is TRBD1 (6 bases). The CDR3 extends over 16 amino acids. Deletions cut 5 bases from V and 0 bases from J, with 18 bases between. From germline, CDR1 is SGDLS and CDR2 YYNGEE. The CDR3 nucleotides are TGTGCCAGCAGTCTTAGCCCAGGGGAAGGCTCCTACGAGCAGTACTTC. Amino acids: CASSLSPGEGSYEQYF.

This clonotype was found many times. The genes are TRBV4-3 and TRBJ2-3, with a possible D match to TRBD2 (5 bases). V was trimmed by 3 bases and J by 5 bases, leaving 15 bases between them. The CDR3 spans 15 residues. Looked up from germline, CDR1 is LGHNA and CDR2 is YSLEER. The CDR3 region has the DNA TGCGCCAGCAGCCATATCCTAGGAGAGGGAGATACGCAGTATTTT. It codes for CASSHILGEGDTQYF.

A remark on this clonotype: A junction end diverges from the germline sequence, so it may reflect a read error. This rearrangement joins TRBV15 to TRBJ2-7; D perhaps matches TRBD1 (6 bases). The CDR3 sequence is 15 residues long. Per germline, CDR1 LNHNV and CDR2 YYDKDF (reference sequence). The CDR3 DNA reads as TGTGCCACCAGCGATAAAACAGGGAAATCCTCCGAGCAGTACTTC. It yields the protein CATSDKTGKSSEQYF.

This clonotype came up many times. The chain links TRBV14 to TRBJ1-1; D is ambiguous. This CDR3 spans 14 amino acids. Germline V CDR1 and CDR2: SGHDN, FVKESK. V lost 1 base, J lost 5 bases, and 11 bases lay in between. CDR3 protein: CASSQVARGTEAFF. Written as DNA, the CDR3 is TGTGCCAGCAGCCAAGTCGCCCGGGGAACTGAAGCTTTCTTT.

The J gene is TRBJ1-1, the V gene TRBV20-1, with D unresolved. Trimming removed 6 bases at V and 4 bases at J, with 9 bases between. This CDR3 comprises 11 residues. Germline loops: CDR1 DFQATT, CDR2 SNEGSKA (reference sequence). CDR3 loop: CSALAVTEAFF. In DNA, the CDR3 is TGCAGTGCCCTCGCCGTCACTGAAGCTTTCTTT.

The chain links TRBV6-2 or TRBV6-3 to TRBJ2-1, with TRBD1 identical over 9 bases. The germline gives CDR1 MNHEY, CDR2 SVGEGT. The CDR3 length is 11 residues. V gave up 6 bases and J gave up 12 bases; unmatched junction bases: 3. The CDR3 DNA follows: TGTGCCAGCAGCCGGACAGGGGTGCAGTTCTTC. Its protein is CASSRTGVQFF.

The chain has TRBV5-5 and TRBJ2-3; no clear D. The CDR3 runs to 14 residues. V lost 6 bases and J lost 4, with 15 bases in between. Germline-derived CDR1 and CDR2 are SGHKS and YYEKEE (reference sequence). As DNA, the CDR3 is TGTGCCAGCACCGTAGTGGGCCTTTCAGATACGCAGTATTTT. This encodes CASTVVGLSDTQYF.

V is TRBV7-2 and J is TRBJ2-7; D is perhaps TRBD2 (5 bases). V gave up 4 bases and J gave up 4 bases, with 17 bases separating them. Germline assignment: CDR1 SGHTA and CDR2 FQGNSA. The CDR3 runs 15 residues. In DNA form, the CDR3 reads TGTGCCAGCAGCTCCCCTGCCGAGGGTTTGTACGAGCAGTACTTC. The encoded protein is CASSSPAEGLYEQYF.

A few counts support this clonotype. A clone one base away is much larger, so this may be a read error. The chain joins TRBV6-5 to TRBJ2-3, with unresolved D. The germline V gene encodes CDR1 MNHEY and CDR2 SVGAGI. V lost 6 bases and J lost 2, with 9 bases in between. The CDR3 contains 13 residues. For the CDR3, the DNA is TGTGCCAGCAGCCGGGCCCACACAGATACGCAGTATTTT. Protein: CASSRAHTDTQYF.

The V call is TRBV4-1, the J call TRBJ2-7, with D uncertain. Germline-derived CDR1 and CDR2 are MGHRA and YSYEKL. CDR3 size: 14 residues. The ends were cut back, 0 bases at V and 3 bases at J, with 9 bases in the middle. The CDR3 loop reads CASSQDWRLYEQYF. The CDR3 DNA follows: TGCGCCAGCAGCCAAGATTGGCGGCTCTACGAGCAGTACTTC.

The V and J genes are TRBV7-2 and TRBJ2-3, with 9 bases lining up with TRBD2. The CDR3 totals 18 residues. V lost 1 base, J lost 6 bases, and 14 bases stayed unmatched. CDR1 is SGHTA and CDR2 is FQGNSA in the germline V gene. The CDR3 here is CASSLVAGASAGLDTQYF. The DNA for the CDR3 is TGTGCCAGCAGCTTAGTAGCGGGGGCTAGCGCGGGGCTGGATACGCAGTATTTT.

CDR3 residues: CASRIVAGGSYEQYF. The CDR3, as DNA: TGTGCCAGCAGGATAGTAGCGGGGGGCTCCTACGAGCAGTACTTC. The chain is built from TRBV7-2 and TRBJ2-5; TRBD2 agrees at 10 bases. Judging by the DNA end, TRBJ2-7 fits better; the J call may be wrong. The germline CDR1 and CDR2 sequences are SGHTA and FQGNSA. CDR3 length: 15 residues.

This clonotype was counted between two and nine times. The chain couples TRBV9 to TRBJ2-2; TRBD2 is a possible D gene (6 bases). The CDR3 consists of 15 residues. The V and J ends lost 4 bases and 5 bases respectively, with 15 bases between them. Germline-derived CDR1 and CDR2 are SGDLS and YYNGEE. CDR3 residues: CASSPRLGATGELFF. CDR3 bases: TGTGCCAGCAGCCCCCGACTAGGCGCGACCGGGGAGCTGTTTTTT.

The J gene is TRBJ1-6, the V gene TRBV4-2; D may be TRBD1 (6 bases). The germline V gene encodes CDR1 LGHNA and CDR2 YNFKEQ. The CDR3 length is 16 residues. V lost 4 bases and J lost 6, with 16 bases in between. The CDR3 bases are TGTGCCAGCAGCCCGAGTATCCAGGGGCCTAATTCACCCCTCCACTTT. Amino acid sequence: CASSPSIQGPNSPLHF.

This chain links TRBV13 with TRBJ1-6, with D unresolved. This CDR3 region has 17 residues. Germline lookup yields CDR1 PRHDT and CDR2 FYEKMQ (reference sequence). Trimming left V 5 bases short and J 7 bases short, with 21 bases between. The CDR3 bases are TGTGCCAGCAGCCCCCTTGGCCCGGACGGCAAGAATTCACCCCTCCACTTT. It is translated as CASSPLGPDGKNSPLHF.

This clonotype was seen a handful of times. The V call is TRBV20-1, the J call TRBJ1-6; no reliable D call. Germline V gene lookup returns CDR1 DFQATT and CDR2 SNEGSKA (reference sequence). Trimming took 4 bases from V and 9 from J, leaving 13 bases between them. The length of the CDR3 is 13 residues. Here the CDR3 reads CSAILGFSSPLHF. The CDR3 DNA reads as TGCAGTGCTATATTGGGTTTTAGTTCACCCCTCCACTTT.

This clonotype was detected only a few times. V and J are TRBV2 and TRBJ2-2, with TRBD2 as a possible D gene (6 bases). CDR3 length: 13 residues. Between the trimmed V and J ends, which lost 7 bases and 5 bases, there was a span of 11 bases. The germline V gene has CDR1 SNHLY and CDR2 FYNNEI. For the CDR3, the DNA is TGTGCCAGCATAGGGACTGCGACCGGGGAGCTGTTTTTT. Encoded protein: CASIGTATGELFF. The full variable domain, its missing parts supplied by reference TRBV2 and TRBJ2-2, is EPEVTQTPSHQVTQMGQEVILRCVPISNHLYFYWYRQILGQKVEFLVSFYNNEISEKSEIFDDQFSVERPDGSNFTLKIRSTKLEDSAMYFCASIGTATGELFFGEGSRLTVL.

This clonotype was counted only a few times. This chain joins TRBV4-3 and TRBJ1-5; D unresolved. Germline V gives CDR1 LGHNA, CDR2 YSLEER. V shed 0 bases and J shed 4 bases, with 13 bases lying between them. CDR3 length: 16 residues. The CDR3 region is CASSQEPTSLNQPQHF. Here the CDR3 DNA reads TGCGCCAGCAGCCAAGAACCCACGTCATTAAATCAGCCCCAGCATTTT.

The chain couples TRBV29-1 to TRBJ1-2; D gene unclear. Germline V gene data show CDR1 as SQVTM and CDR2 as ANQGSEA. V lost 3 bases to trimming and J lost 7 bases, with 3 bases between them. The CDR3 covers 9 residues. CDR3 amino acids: CSVDVGYTF. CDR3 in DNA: TGCAGCGTTGACGTTGGCTACACCTTC.

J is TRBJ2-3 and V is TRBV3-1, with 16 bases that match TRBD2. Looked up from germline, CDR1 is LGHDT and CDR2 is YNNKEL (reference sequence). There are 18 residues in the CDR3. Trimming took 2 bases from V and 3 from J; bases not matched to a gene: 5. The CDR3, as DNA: TGTGCCAGCAGCCAAACCGGGACTAGCGGGGGGGCGACAGATACGCAGTATTTT. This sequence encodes CASSQTGTSGGATDTQYF.

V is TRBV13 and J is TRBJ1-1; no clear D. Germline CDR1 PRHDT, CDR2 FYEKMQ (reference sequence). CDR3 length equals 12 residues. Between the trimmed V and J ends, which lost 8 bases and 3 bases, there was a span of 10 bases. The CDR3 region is CASALRYTEAFF. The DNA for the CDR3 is TGTGCCAGCGCCCTGAGGTACACTGAAGCTTTCTTT.